Here is one T cell receptor beta chain with its context. The antigen remains unidentified. TCRdb keeps only in-frame clones here, not all; method: immunoSEQ multiplex PCR. The data contain roughly 1.5 million clones, 95% to 99% of them singletons. The record originates from a study of shared clonotypes between healthy human individuals. Broader study findings: Shared across a handful of donors were roughly 5% of the naive CD4 clonotypes. In contrast to clonotypes shared by all four donors, non-shared clonotypes had lower generation probabilities.

All participating donors were Caucasian adults from Nashville, Tennessee. CDR1 is MDHEN and CDR2 is SYDVKM in the germline V gene. There are 12 residues in the CDR3. The chain combines TRBV28 with TRBJ1-5, with D possibly TRBD1 on 6 matching bases. The receptor was isolated from a man aged 30-40 years in good health. The sequenced material came from naive CD4+ T cells sorted from blood. Regarding subset: CD45RA+ positively selected. CDR3 DNA: TGTGCGGGGGCAGAGACGGATCAGCCCCAGCATTTT. Translated, it gives CAGAETDQPQHF.